This paragraph reports one TCR beta chain. This sample is drawn from a study of blood T cell repertoires in COVID-19. Losses at the gene ends were 2 bases for V and 4 bases for J; bases not matched to a gene: 5. Germline loops: CDR1 MNHEY, CDR2 SMNVEV (reference sequence). CDR3 length: 15 amino acids. The method was immunoSEQ multiplex PCR; TCRdb's version includes in-frame clones alone and lacks a portion of them. The sample carries 240,000 or so clones, around 87% recorded once. The sample taken for sequencing was peripheral blood. The V call is TRBV27, the J call TRBJ2-3, with 8 bases identical to TRBD1. This clonotype was obtained from a woman in her 70s with active or convalescent COVID-19. The CDR3 sequence is CASSLDRGSSDTQYF. Here the CDR3 DNA reads TGTGCCAGCAGTTTAGACAGGGGAAGCTCAGATACGCAGTATTTT.